What follows is one T cell receptor beta chain and its context. Study processing details: Reference gene primer amplification gave estimated nucleated cell counts. Repertoires were generated with immunoSEQ multiplex PCR, while TCRdb's copy carries only in-frame clones and drops some. The DNA was the basis for D and trimming; V, J and clone size are from that table. The sample has about 160,000 clones; roughly 83% are singletons. The trim removed 1 base at V and 1 base at J, leaving 5 bases unmatched. Germline CDR1 SGHTA, CDR2 FQGNSA. The CDR3 extends over 17 amino acids. The data were taken from a study of blood T cell repertoires in COVID-19. Study details: T cells, B-cell-depleted T cells, or PBMCs supplied cDNA or gDNA.

The sequencing sample was made of peripheral blood. The sequence was obtained from a woman older than 75 with active or convalescent COVID-19. J is TRBJ2-2 and V is TRBV7-2; 8 nucleotides match TRBD2. In DNA form, the CDR3 reads TGTGCCAGCAGCTTAGAAGGACTAGCAGGGAACACCGGGGAGCTGTTTTTT. Its protein product is CASSLEGLAGNTGELFF.